A single sample gave rise to the 4 T cell receptor beta chains below, sequenced in a study of blood T cell repertoires in COVID-19. Sequenced by immunoSEQ multiplex PCR; TCRdb stores in-frame clones only, minus some. Found here are 65,000 to 95,000 clones, 70% to 80% of them singletons; the top ten hold around 5.8%. The sample comprised peripheral blood. All receptors come from a man in his forties or fifties with active or convalescent COVID-19.

This sequence joins TRBV19 and TRBJ2-2; perhaps TRBD1 as D (6 bases). Between the trimmed V and J ends, which lost 5 bases and 1 base, there was a span of 14 bases. The germline V gene has CDR1 LNHDA and CDR2 SQIVND (reference sequence). CDR3 length: 16 residues. The CDR3 protein is CASSRTTGMNTGELFF. The CDR3 bases are TGTGCCAGTAGTCGGACAACAGGGATGAACACCGGGGAGCTGTTTTTT.

This clone showed up just a few times. V and J are TRBV7-8 and TRBJ2-2; TRBD1 is a possible D gene (6 bases). CDR3 length: 16 amino acids. The V gene lost 4 bases and the J gene lost 2 bases, with 14 bases spanning the gap. Per the germline V gene, CDR1 is SGHVS and CDR2 is FQNEAQ. The chain's CDR3 is CASSYYGTPNTGELFF. CDR3 DNA: TGTGCCAGCAGCTACTACGGGACACCCAACACCGGGGAGCTGTTTTTT.

This clone was detected a few times. The CDR3 bases are TGCGCCAGCAGCTTGGCCGCGGGGGCGGGGAGTTCCTACGAGCAGTACTTC. This gives the protein CASSLAAGAGSSYEQYF. The genes are TRBV5-1 and TRBJ2-7; perhaps TRBD2 as D (7 bases). The CDR3 has 17 residues. Trimming stripped 0 bases from V and 1 base from J, with 17 bases between. Germline assignment: CDR1 SGHRS and CDR2 YFSETQ.

In this sample, this clone turned up a few times. The rearrangement links TRBV9 to TRBJ2-1, with D possibly matching TRBD1 (5 bases). With 1 base removed from V and 8 bases from J, the gap between germline ends came to 16 bases. CDR1 and CDR2 from the germline V gene are SGDLS and YYNGEE. This CDR3 is built from 15 residues. The CDR3 nucleotides are TGTGCCAGCAGCGTAACCCATCAGGGTTTCGATGAGCAGTTCTTC. Its translation: CASSVTHQGFDEQFF.